Given below is one T cell receptor beta chain in context. Its cognate antigen is unknown. TCRdb keeps only in-frame clones here, not all; method: immunoSEQ multiplex PCR. This sample has approximately 15,000 clones, with around 83% found just once. The patients all showed relapse after autologous stem cell transplantation, while their brentuximab vedotin exposure varied. This specimen belongs to a study of PD-1 blockade in classical Hodgkin lymphoma. Trimming pared 0 bases from V and 0 bases from J, leaving 8 bases between. This CDR3 is built from 15 residues. CDR1 and CDR2 (germline): LNHNV, YYDKDF (reference sequence). Study-level points and caveats: By cycle point C4D1, TCR diversity had risen significantly in CD4+ cells (but not CD8+ cells).

Source: peripheral blood mononuclear cells (PBMCs), taken at baseline. The chain joins TRBV15 to TRBJ1-1; no clear D gene. The sequence was obtained from a human donor with classical Hodgkin lymphoma. Written as DNA, the CDR3 is TGTGCCACCAGCAGAGAGGCTTGGATGAACACTGAAGCTTTCTTT. It yields the protein CATSREAWMNTEAFF.